What follows are 5 T cell receptor beta chains derived from one specimen sequenced in a study of beta chain features in type 1 diabetes. General study results and limits: All four CD4+ subsets from Type 1 diabetes patients carried moderately but significantly shorter TCRB CDR3s.

The whole isolated RNA underwent reverse transcription, so sequencing captured expressed TCRB transcripts. Clones were sequenced by immunoSEQ multiplex PCR, and TCRdb holds only the in-frame ones, with some missing. Of some 330,000 clones in the sample, roughly 13% were seen once. The antigens these receptors bind are not known. The sequenced sample was naive CD4+ T cells from blood. These receptors all come from a woman aged 18-35 years with type 1 diabetes.

The V call is TRBV11-2, the J call TRBJ2-5; a possible D gene is TRBD1 (5 bases). Germline-derived CDR1 and CDR2 are SGHAT and FQNNGV. V lost 5 bases, J lost 7 bases, and 20 bases lay in between. The CDR3 has 15 amino acids. CDR3 region: CASSLQVYSEGTQYF. Written as DNA, the CDR3 is TGTGCCAGCAGCCTACAGGTTTACTCTGAAGGGACCCAGTACTTC.

This clone was counted between two and nine times. The chain combines TRBV27 with TRBJ2-1; 9 nucleotides agree with TRBD2. Trimming took 2 bases from V and 6 from J; bases not matched to a gene: 11. Looked up from germline, CDR1 is MNHEY and CDR2 is SMNVEV (reference sequence). The CDR3 consists of 17 residues. The chain's CDR3 is CASSLPGLAPGGNEQFF. CDR3 nucleotide sequence: TGTGCCAGCAGTTTACCGGGACTAGCCCCCGGAGGCAATGAGCAGTTCTTC.

The V call is TRBV7-2, the J call TRBJ2-7; 7 bases are shared with TRBD1. With 4 bases clipped from V and 2 bases from J, the junction kept 14 bases outside the gene matches. CDR3 size: 17 residues. Per germline, CDR1 SGHTA and CDR2 FQGNSA. CDR3 in DNA: TGTGCCAGCAGCTCCCTAAGGGGGCCCGGACAGGCCTACGAGCAGTACTTC. It is translated as CASSSLRGPGQAYEQYF.

V and J are TRBV5-1 and TRBJ1-2; D remains unclear. Deletions cut 0 bases from V and 10 bases from J, with 16 bases between. This CDR3 region has 14 residues. Germline V gene lookup returns CDR1 SGHRS and CDR2 YFSETQ. The CDR3 DNA sequence: TGCGCCAGCAGCTTGGGAGGGATTCTTAATGACTACACCTTC. Residues: CASSLGGILNDYTF.

This clone was recorded a few times. J is TRBJ2-7 and V is TRBV5-1, with 9 bases fitting TRBD1. The CDR3 has 17 amino acids. After removal of 1 base from V and 3 bases from J, the junction contained 11 bases not matched to a gene. The germline V gene encodes CDR1 SGHRS and CDR2 YFSETQ. The CDR3 is CASSLSWDRDLNYEQYF. Written as DNA, the CDR3 is TGCGCCAGCAGCTTGTCCTGGGACAGGGACCTCAACTACGAGCAGTACTTC.